These T cell receptor beta chains were read from a single sample in a study of T cell repertoires in cytomegalovirus infection. MiXCR, applied by TCRdb to the reads, yields one record per CDR3 protein. The sample lists more than 400,000 distinct CDR3 sequences; 26% were seen once. The sequencing input was PBMCs. These receptors all stem from a human donor in good health (CMV status not recorded). Some clones in this sample may be carry-over from other donors' samples. Each CDR3 is given with its conserved first and last residue. Fields, in order: D gene, V gene, J gene, CDR3 length, clone size, CDR3 protein, CDR3 DNA. The D gene is left open where the match is weak. Expanded clones are given a class, and other clones once, few, many or no size at all.

D: .
V: TRBV28
J: TRBJ1-4
length: 14
size: once
CDR3: CASRLGGAGEKLFF
DNA: TGTGCCAGCAGACTGGGGGGGGCGGGAGAAAAACTGTTTTTT

D: TRBD1
V: TRBV11-3
J: TRBJ1-1
length: 18
size: few
CDR3: CASSLGPGTGGSNTEAFF
DNA: TGTGCCAGCAGCTTAGGCCCCGGGACAGGGGGCAGTAACACTGAAGCTTTCTTT

D: TRBD2
V: TRBV6-6
J: TRBJ2-7
length: 17
size: few
CDR3: CASSYIRTSGKPYEQYF
DNA: TGTGCCAGCAGCTATATTCGGACTAGCGGGAAGCCCTACGAGCAGTACTTC

D: TRBD2
V: TRBV7-6
J: TRBJ2-1
length: 15
size: many
CDR3: CASSPKPGLVTEQFF
DNA: TGTGCCAGCAGCCCTAAACCGGGACTAGTGACTGAGCAGTTCTTC

D: .
V: TRBV6-2/TRBV6-3
J: TRBJ1-3
length: 18
size: many
CDR3: CASSYSSGSGSSGNTIYF
DNA: TGTGCCAGCAGTTACTCATCCGGAAGTGGGAGCTCTGGAAACACCATATATTTT

D: .
V: TRBV7-8
J: TRBJ1-1
length: 14
size: .
CDR3: CASSRITIRVAAFF
DNA: TGTGCCAGCAGCCGGATTACGATCAGGGTAGCGGCTTTCTTT

D: TRBD2
V: TRBV28
J: TRBJ2-1
length: 15
size: .
CDR3: CASSPGTSPSIEQFF
DNA: TGTGCCAGCAGTCCCGGGACTAGCCCCTCTATAGAGCAGTTCTTC

D: TRBD1
V: TRBV12-3/TRBV12-4
J: TRBJ1-2
length: 14
size: many
CDR3: CASSLTGTAYGYTF
DNA: TGTGCCAGCAGTTTAACAGGGACAGCCTATGGCTACACCTTC

D: .
V: TRBV24-1
J: TRBJ2-2
length: 14
size: .
CDR3: CATSEEGRTGELFF
DNA: TGTGCCACCAGTGAAGAGGGCCGCACCGGGGAGCTGTTTTTT

D: TRBD2
V: TRBV29-1
J: TRBJ2-1
length: 13
size: few
CDR3: CSAGTSSGDEQFF
DNA: TGCAGCGCCGGGACTAGCTCAGGCGATGAGCAGTTCTTC

D: .
V: TRBV20-1
J: TRBJ1-6
length: 13
size: .
CDR3: CSARGQGESPLHF
DNA: TGCAGTGCTAGAGGGCAGGGAGAATCACCCCTCCACTTT

D: .
V: TRBV28
J: TRBJ2-5
length: 12
size: many
CDR3: CASSPPRETQYF
DNA: TGTGCCAGCAGTCCTCCTAGGGAGACCCAGTACTTC

D: TRBD1
V: TRBV9
J: TRBJ1-1
length: 16
size: .
CDR3: CASSEPRDSSSTEAFF
DNA: TGTGCCAGCAGCGAACCTCGGGACAGCTCGTCCACTGAAGCTTTCTTT

D: TRBD2
V: TRBV19
J: TRBJ2-2
length: 15
size: .
CDR3: CASSMLAGAGGELFF
DNA: TGTGCCAGTAGTATGCTAGCGGGAGCGGGCGGGGAGCTGTTTTTT

D: TRBD1
V: TRBV7-9
J: TRBJ1-3
length: 18
size: .
CDR3: CASSRRDRGFQSGNTIYF
DNA: TGTGCCAGCAGCCGAAGGGACAGGGGCTTTCAATCTGGAAACACCATATATTTT

D: TRBD2
V: TRBV6-1
J: TRBJ2-3
length: 16
size: .
CDR3: CASSEFGGRRSDTQYF
DNA: TGTGCCAGCAGTGAATTCGGCGGGAGAAGAAGCGATACGCAGTATTTT

D: TRBD2
V: TRBV20-1
J: TRBJ2-1
length: 16
size: few
CDR3: CSARTSGPGVVNEQFF
DNA: TGCAGTGCTAGAACTAGCGGACCCGGGGTCGTCAATGAGCAGTTCTTC

D: .
V: TRBV20-1
J: TRBJ1-2
length: 16
size: .
CDR3: CSARDFSREGIYGYTF
DNA: TGCAGTGCTAGAGATTTTAGCCGAGAGGGTATATATGGCTACACCTTC

D: .
V: TRBV4-3
J: TRBJ2-1
length: 14
size: few
CDR3: CASSQDQGYNEQFF
DNA: TGCGCCAGCAGCCAAGATCAGGGATACAATGAGCAGTTCTTC

D: TRBD1
V: TRBV5-4
J: TRBJ1-2
length: 16
size: .
CDR3: CASSTEEGQGNYGYTF
DNA: TGTGCCAGCAGCACCGAGGAGGGACAGGGGAACTATGGCTACACCTTC

D: .
V: TRBV7-2
J: TRBJ2-1
length: 15
size: many
CDR3: CASSGSLGSRHEQFF
DNA: TGTGCCAGCAGCGGAAGTTTAGGGAGTAGGCATGAGCAGTTCTTC

D: .
V: TRBV28
J: TRBJ1-1
length: 12
size: few
CDR3: CASRQMNTEAFF
DNA: TGTGCCAGCAGACAGATGAACACTGAAGCTTTCTTT

D: TRBD1
V: TRBV5-1
J: TRBJ1-2
length: 15
size: .
CDR3: CASSRIGQGGDGYTF
DNA: TGCGCCAGCAGCAGAATCGGACAGGGAGGCGATGGCTACACCTTC

D: .
V: TRBV20-1
J: TRBJ1-5
length: 14
size: .
CDR3: CSANGPGGNQPQHF
DNA: TGCAGTGCTAATGGACCCGGAGGCAATCAGCCCCAGCATTTT

D: .
V: TRBV6-2/TRBV6-3
J: TRBJ2-1
length: 12
size: .
CDR3: CASRTGLNEQFF
DNA: TGTGCCAGCAGAACAGGGCTGAATGAGCAGTTCTTC

D: TRBD1
V: TRBV5-1
J: TRBJ2-2
length: 15
size: .
CDR3: CASSPGQGRTGELFF
DNA: TGCGCCAGCAGCCCCGGACAGGGAAGGACCGGGGAGCTGTTTTTT

D: .
V: TRBV5-1
J: TRBJ2-5
length: 16
size: few
CDR3: CASSLQPQGREETQYF
DNA: TGCGCCAGCAGCTTGCAACCGCAGGGCAGGGAAGAGACCCAGTACTTC

D: .
V: TRBV7-9
J: TRBJ1-2
length: 14
size: few
CDR3: CASTPGARVFGYTF
DNA: TGTGCCAGCACCCCGGGGGCGCGTGTATTTGGCTACACCTTC

D: .
V: TRBV7-9
J: TRBJ2-1
length: 13
size: few
CDR3: CASSWLRAREQFF
DNA: TGTGCCAGCAGCTGGTTGAGGGCGAGGGAGCAGTTCTTC

D: .
V: TRBV6-5
J: TRBJ1-5
length: 15
size: .
CDR3: CASSYTATAREPQHF
DNA: TGTGCCAGCAGTTACACTGCGACGGCGAGAGAGCCCCAGCATTTT

D: .
V: TRBV7-2
J: TRBJ2-1
length: 15
size: few
CDR3: CASSPRRTLDNEQFF
DNA: TGTGCCAGCAGCCCCCGGAGGACGTTGGACAATGAGCAGTTCTTC

D: .
V: TRBV11-2
J: TRBJ1-2
length: 16
size: few
CDR3: CASSLDRAGDNYGYTF
DNA: TGTGCCAGCAGCTTAGATAGGGCTGGTGATAACTATGGCTACACCTTC

D: .
V: TRBV10-3
J: TRBJ1-6
length: 15
size: .
CDR3: CAISESVIGGSPLHF
DNA: TGTGCCATCAGTGAGTCTGTCATAGGGGGTTCACCCCTCCACTTT

D: .
V: TRBV6-2/TRBV6-3
J: TRBJ1-2
length: 13
size: few
CDR3: CASSYRGLYGYTF
DNA: TGTGCCAGCAGTTACCGGGGACTCTATGGCTACACCTTC

D: .
V: TRBV20-1
J: TRBJ2-1
length: 17
size: once
CDR3: CSALDRGGGRFGNEQFF
DNA: TGCAGTGCTCTTGACAGGGGGGGCGGGAGGTTTGGAAATGAGCAGTTCTTC

D: .
V: TRBV12-3/TRBV12-4
J: TRBJ1-1
length: 12
size: few
CDR3: CASSQKRTEAFF
DNA: TGTGCCAGCAGCCAAAAGAGGACTGAAGCTTTCTTT

D: TRBD1
V: TRBV7-8
J: TRBJ2-5
length: 15
size: many
CDR3: CASRPRGQGQETQYF
DNA: TGTGCCAGCAGGCCCAGGGGACAGGGACAAGAGACCCAGTACTTC

D: .
V: TRBV29-1
J: TRBJ1-1
length: 14
size: few
CDR3: CSVELKGRDTEAFF
DNA: TGCAGCGTTGAATTGAAGGGCAGGGATACTGAAGCTTTCTTT

D: .
V: TRBV6-2/TRBV6-3
J: TRBJ2-3
length: 13
size: .
CDR3: CASSYPGLDTQYF
DNA: TGTGCCAGCAGTTACCCCGGACTCGATACGCAGTATTTT

D: .
V: TRBV30
J: TRBJ2-3
length: 15
size: .
CDR3: CAWSVPGRVKDTQYF
DNA: TGTGCCTGGAGTGTACCCGGCAGGGTTAAAGATACGCAGTATTTT

D: TRBD2
V: TRBV24-1
J: TRBJ2-1
length: 15
size: few
CDR3: CATMTTSGLYNEQFF
DNA: TGTGCCACCATGACGACTAGCGGCCTCTACAATGAGCAGTTCTTC

D: .
V: TRBV9
J: TRBJ2-1
length: 15
size: few
CDR3: CASSVGVLSYNEQFF
DNA: TGTGCCAGCAGCGTAGGGGTATTGTCCTACAATGAGCAGTTCTTC

D: .
V: TRBV4-3
J: TRBJ2-3
length: 17
size: .
CDR3: CASSQDTRNLMADTQYF
DNA: TGCGCCAGCAGCCAAGATACAAGGAATTTAATGGCAGATACGCAGTATTTT

D: TRBD1
V: TRBV4-1
J: TRBJ2-7
length: 16
size: .
CDR3: CASSPTGTGGGYEQYF
DNA: TGCGCCAGCAGCCCTACCGGGACAGGGGGGGGCTACGAGCAGTACTTC

D: .
V: TRBV27
J: TRBJ2-3
length: 15
size: few
CDR3: CASSHSGPRTDTQYF
DNA: TGTGCCAGCAGTCACTCGGGACCCAGGACAGATACGCAGTATTTT

D: TRBD2
V: TRBV2
J: TRBJ2-1
length: 13
size: .
CDR3: CASRGLVHNEQFF
DNA: TGTGCCAGCAGGGGACTAGTCCACAATGAGCAGTTCTTC

D: .
V: TRBV25-1
J: TRBJ2-1
length: 14
size: few
CDR3: CASSESGTIHEQFF
DNA: TGTGCCAGCAGTGAATCCGGCACCATCCATGAGCAGTTCTTC

D: .
V: TRBV12-3/TRBV12-4
J: TRBJ2-7
length: 14
size: few
CDR3: CASSFALSSYEQYF
DNA: TGTGCCAGCAGTTTTGCATTGAGCTCCTACGAGCAGTACTTC

D: TRBD2
V: TRBV20-1
J: TRBJ2-1
length: 11
size: .
CDR3: CSASLTSQQFF
DNA: TGCAGTGCTAGTTTGACTAGCCAACAGTTCTTC

D: .
V: TRBV5-1
J: TRBJ2-1
length: 17
size: .
CDR3: CASSLRLGGAAYNEQFF
DNA: TGCGCCAGCAGCTTACGACTCGGCGGGGCTGCCTACAATGAGCAGTTCTTC

D: TRBD2
V: TRBV12-3/TRBV12-4
J: TRBJ2-3
length: 17
size: few
CDR3: CASSLVLAGARTDTQYF
DNA: TGTGCCAGCAGTTTGGTCCTAGCGGGAGCTCGCACAGATACGCAGTATTTT

D: .
V: TRBV7-2
J: TRBJ1-4
length: 11
size: many
CDR3: CASSFDEKLFF
DNA: TGTGCCAGCAGCTTTGACGAAAAACTGTTTTTT

D: .
V: TRBV27
J: TRBJ2-4
length: 15
size: .
CDR3: CASSTRDSDKNIQYF
DNA: TGTGCCAGCAGTACCCGGGACTCGGACAAAAACATTCAGTACTTC

D: TRBD2
V: TRBV29-1
J: TRBJ2-1
length: 14
size: .
CDR3: CSVESGEGYNEQFF
DNA: TGCAGCGTTGAATCGGGGGAGGGATACAATGAGCAGTTCTTC